The entry below gives a single TCR beta chain sequence along with its context. The source of the sample is a study of T cells after yellow fever vaccination. In the study overall: Some fractions had low cell numbers, and these were prepared with SMART-Seq v4 Ultra Low Input.

MiXCR was run by TCRdb on the 5' RACE reads, yielding one entry per CDR3 protein. The repertoire consists of about 430,000 distinct CDR3 sequences, with 18% occurring once and the leading ten covering 15% to 20%. Germline V gives CDR1 SGHDT, CDR2 YYEEEE. V lost 2 bases to trimming and J lost 0 bases, with 14 bases between them. The CDR3 runs 16 residues. This receptor was identified in a young man who received the YFV17D yellow fever vaccine. This chain links TRBV5-6 with TRBJ1-1, with TRBD1 as a possible D gene (5 bases). This specimen consisted of PBMCs, obtained before the yellow fever booster vaccination. CDR3 coding DNA: TGTGCCAGCAGCTTTTATGGGCAGGGCCTGAACACTGAAGCTTTCTTT. Encoded protein: CASSFYGQGLNTEAFF. Using reference TRBV5-6 and TRBJ1-1 for the parts outside the CDR3, the full variable domain is DAGVTQSPTHLIKTRGQQVTLRCSPKSGHDTVSWYQQALGQGPQFIFQYYEEEERQRGNFPDRFSGHQFPNYSSELNVNALLLGDSALYLCASSFYGQGLNTEAFFGQGTRLTVV.